This T cell receptor (beta chain) emerged from a study of cytomegalovirus exposure and HLA in healthy donors. Findings and limits, study-wide: In an earlier analysis, about 87% or about 30%: the productive usage of most TCR beta V segments.

Note on this clone: Its antigen is not identified.

PCR was performed using 60 Vbeta and 13 Jbeta primers. Clones were sequenced by immunoSEQ multiplex PCR, and TCRdb holds only the in-frame ones, with some missing. The table lists some 150,000 clones, around three quarters of them singletons, with 6.5% to 7% in the top ten. Sequenced input: PBMCs. This receptor was obtained from a woman in her forties in good health and CMV-seropositive.

The CDR3 DNA is TGTGCCATCAGTGATGCGGGGGGGTCCTACAATGAGCAGTTCTTC. Translating it yields CAISDAGGSYNEQFF. V and J are TRBV10-3 and TRBJ2-1; TRBD2 agrees at 9 bases. This CDR3 comprises 15 residues. V trimming: 3 bases; J trimming: 1 base; junction bases outside the gene matches: 1. Germline values: CDR1 ENHRY, CDR2 SYGVKD.